The clone carrying this TCR beta chain was detected a few times. Its antigen remains unknown. Trimming pared 0 bases from V and 4 bases from J, leaving 12 bases between. The CDR3 extends over 14 amino acids. The germline V gene encodes CDR1 SQVTM and CDR2 ANQGSEA. They isolated at least 6 million PBMCs from each sample. The sample originates from a study of blood T cells in healthy people across ages. Study-wide results and limits: Age brought a roughly linear fall in TCR beta diversity measured per million T cells.

A second PCR, run for roughly 6 to 11 cycles, used a sample-barcoded 5' primer plus a J-beta primer mix. TCRdb re-called the 5' RACE reads with MiXCR, one entry per CDR3 protein. The top ten clones hold more than 7.5% of a sample with over 700,000 distinct CDR3 sequences, roughly 25% of them seen once. These same records also appear under a second study, on T cells of mothers and their children.

This receptor was identified in a boy aged 10-17 years in good health. The J gene is TRBJ2-5, the V gene TRBV29-1; TRBD1 is a possible D gene (6 bases). Sequenced sample: blood. The CDR3 sequence is CSVEELGAGETQYF. CDR3 coding DNA: TGCAGCGTTGAAGAGTTGGGGGCGGGAGAGACCCAGTACTTC.